This TCR beta chain was profiled in a study of blood T cell repertoires in COVID-19. For the study at large: Samples taken during acute and convalescent COVID-19 were collected in the United States, Italy and Spain. Sample material is recorded as cDNA or gDNA derived from T cells, B-cell-depleted T cells, or PBMCs.

The CDR3 has 12 residues. J lost 4 bases, V lost 5 bases, and 4 bases had no gene match. Looked up from germline, CDR1 is SQVTM and CDR2 is ANQGSEA. Libraries were prepared by immunoSEQ multiplex PCR; TCRdb keeps only in-frame clonotypes and omits some of them. The profile shows around 200,000 clones, 75% to 90% of them singletons. The source of this sequence is a man in his 60s with acute or convalescent COVID-19. Sequencing used peripheral blood. The gene calls are TRBV29-1 and TRBJ1-1; 7 nucleotides line up with TRBD1. The CDR3 here is CSVPTGATEAFF. The CDR3 nucleotides are TGCAGCGTTCCAACAGGGGCCACTGAAGCTTTCTTT. The complete variable domain, with remaining parts taken from reference TRBV29-1 and TRBJ1-1, reads SAVISQKPSRDICQRGTSLTIQCQVDSQVTMMFWYRQQPGQSLTLIATANQGSEATYESGFVIDKFPISRPNLTFSTLTVSNMSPEDSSIYLCSVPTGATEAFFGQGTRLTVV.